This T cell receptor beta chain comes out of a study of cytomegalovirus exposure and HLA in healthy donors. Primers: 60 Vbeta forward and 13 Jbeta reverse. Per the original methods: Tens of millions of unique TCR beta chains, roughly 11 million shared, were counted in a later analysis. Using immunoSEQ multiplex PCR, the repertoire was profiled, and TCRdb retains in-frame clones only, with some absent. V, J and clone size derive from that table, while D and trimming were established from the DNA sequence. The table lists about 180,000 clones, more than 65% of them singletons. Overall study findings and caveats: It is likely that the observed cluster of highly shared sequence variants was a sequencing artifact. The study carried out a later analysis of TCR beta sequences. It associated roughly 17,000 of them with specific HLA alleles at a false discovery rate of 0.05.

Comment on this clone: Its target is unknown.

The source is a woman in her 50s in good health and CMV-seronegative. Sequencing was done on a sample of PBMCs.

CDR3 region: CASSEPQVDQPQHF. CDR3 coding DNA: TGCGCCAGCAGTGAACCGCAGGTTGACCAGCCCCAGCATTTT. The chain carries TRBV10-1 and TRBJ1-5; D gene uncertain. Per germline, CDR1 WNHNN and CDR2 SYGVQD (reference sequence). Trimming shortened V by 3 bases and J by 7 bases, and 13 bases separated the two germline ends. The CDR3 runs to 14 residues.